This entry features one TCR beta chain sequence. The antigen is undetermined. Using immunoSEQ multiplex PCR, the repertoire was profiled, and TCRdb retains in-frame clones only, with some absent. This table has some 48,000 clones, less than 85% appearing once. These data belong to a study of OX40 agonist ivuxolimab in advanced cancers. Findings and caveats of the study: CD8+ T cells (on average) carried more expanded clones than CD4+ T cells. Clonal expansion was among the lowest in partial responders at 0.1-3.0 mg/kg, especially CD8+.

The receptor's source is an adult with an advanced solid tumor such as melanoma, head and neck, liver or kidney cancer. The sample here was CD4+ or CD8+ T cells sorted from blood, taken in a trial of the OX40 agonist ivuxolimab.

Written as DNA, the CDR3 is TGTGCCAGCAGGGAGGGTGCCGGCACAGATACGCAGTATTTT. Translated: CASREGAGTDTQYF. This chain joins TRBV6-5 and TRBJ2-3, with D maybe TRBD2 (6 bases). CDR3 length: 14 amino acids. Germline V gene data show CDR1 as MNHEY and CDR2 as SVGAGI. V gave up 6 bases and J gave up 1 base, with 11 bases separating them.